Listed below are T cell receptor beta chains from one sample, sequenced in a study of cytomegalovirus exposure and HLA in healthy donors. The method was immunoSEQ multiplex PCR; TCRdb's version includes in-frame clones alone and lacks a portion of them. This table holds nearly 110,000 clones, more than 65% found once. Sequencing was carried out using PBMCs. These receptors were taken from a boy under 18 in good health and CMV-seronegative. Each CDR3 is given with its conserved first and last residue. D genes are given only for firm matches. Some rows have no size entry. The others give once, few or many, or a class for an expanded clone.

once	TRBV9	.	TRBJ1-3	TGTGCCAGCAGCATAGACAGCTCTGGAAACACCATATATTTT	CASSIDSSGNTIYF
.	TRBV6-1	TRBD2	TRBJ2-1	TGTGCCAGCAGTGAGGCTAGCGGGGGCCAATACAATGAGCAGTTCTTC	CASSEASGGQYNEQFF
.	TRBV7-6	TRBD2	TRBJ2-1	TGTGCCAGCAGCCGCGGGGGTTTGGGCTCCTACAATGAGCAGTTCTTC	CASSRGGLGSYNEQFF
.	TRBV7-6	TRBD1	TRBJ1-1	TGTGCCAGCAGCTTAGGAGGGGCAGGGGGCTCTGAAGCTTTCTTT	CASSLGGAGGSEAFF
.	TRBV10-3	.	TRBJ1-2	TGTGCCATCAGTGACCCAGGGGACCTTTATGGCTACACCTTC	CAISDPGDLYGYTF
.	TRBV30	.	TRBJ2-7	TGTGCCTGGAGTGTACAGGGGAGGGAGCAGTACTTC	CAWSVQGREQYF
.	TRBV11-3	.	TRBJ2-1	TGTGCCAGCAGCTTATCCCACGGGTCTGTCTACAATGAGCAGTTCTTC	CASSLSHGSVYNEQFF
.	TRBV7-9	.	TRBJ2-7	TGTGCCAGCAGCTCCCTGGACAATTACTACGAGCAGTACTTC	CASSSLDNYYEQYF
.	TRBV7-9	TRBD1	TRBJ2-3	TGTGCCAGCAGCTCAGGGGGCCTGATCACAGATACGCAGTATTTT	CASSSGGLITDTQYF
few	TRBV19	TRBD1	TRBJ2-2	TGTGCCAGTAGTACAGGGGGCGCGAACACCGGGGAGCTGTTTTTT	CASSTGGANTGELFF
.	TRBV19	.	TRBJ1-2	TGTGCCAGTAGTCCCGACAGGTTCTATGGCTACACCTTC	CASSPDRFYGYTF
few	TRBV7-2	.	TRBJ1-6	TGTGCCAGCAGCCCACAGACAGGCGGGAATTCACCCCTCCACTTT	CASSPQTGGNSPLHF
.	TRBV13	TRBD2	TRBJ2-1	TGTGCCAGCAGCCCGGGGGGGTATGAGCAGTTCTTC	CASSPGGYEQFF
.	TRBV19	TRBD1	TRBJ1-5	TGTGCCAGTAGCCGGGGACAGGGATGGAATCAGCCCCAGCATTTT	CASSRGQGWNQPQHF
.	TRBV7-6	TRBD1	TRBJ2-1	TGTGCCAGCAGCTTAGAACAGGGGGCGAGGAATGAGCAGTTCTTC	CASSLEQGARNEQFF
.	TRBV5-4	TRBD1	TRBJ1-2	TGTGCCAGCAGCCCCTCTCCTGGACAGGGCCACTATGGCTACACCTTC	CASSPSPGQGHYGYTF
once	TRBV9	.	TRBJ1-1	TGTGCCAGCAGCCCCGAGTTTGATGAAGCTTTCTTT	CASSPEFDEAFF
.	TRBV11-3	TRBD2	TRBJ2-3	TGTGCCAGCAGCCCAACCGAGGGAGGGCCGGATACGCAGTATTTT	CASSPTEGGPDTQYF
.	TRBV7-2	TRBD2	TRBJ2-3	TGTGCCAGCAGCCGGACTAGCGGGGGGGCTGATACGCAGTATTTT	CASSRTSGGADTQYF
.	TRBV9	TRBD1	TRBJ1-2	TGTGCCAGCAGCGGATTGGGACAGGGGAGCTATGGCTACACCTTC	CASSGLGQGSYGYTF
.	TRBV5-1	TRBD2	TRBJ2-5	TGCGCCAGCAGCGAAGGACTAGCGGGAGGGGAAGAGACCCAGTACTTC	CASSEGLAGGEETQYF
.	TRBV5-1	TRBD2	TRBJ2-6	TGCGCCAGCAGCGCTAGCGGGAGTGGTGGGGCCAACGTCCTGACTTTC	CASSASGSGGANVLTF
.	TRBV25-1	.	TRBJ1-5	TGTGCCAGCAGTGACCCCAGGGTCGGCAATCAGCCCCAGCATTTT	CASSDPRVGNQPQHF
.	TRBV7-6	TRBD2	TRBJ2-1	TGTGCCAGCAGCTTAGGTACAGGCGGGGAGGGCCGCGGGGAGCAGTTCTTC	CASSLGTGGEGRGEQFF
.	TRBV7-2	.	TRBJ1-5	TGTGCCAGCAGCTTAGATTCCGGCAATCAGCCCCAGCATTTT	CASSLDSGNQPQHF
.	TRBV5-1	.	TRBJ1-3	TGCGCCAGCAGCTTGTTTTCAGGGAACGGAAACACCATATATTTT	CASSLFSGNGNTIYF
.	TRBV4-1	TRBD1	TRBJ1-1	TGCGCCAGCAGCCAAGATGGGACAGGGAACACTGAAGCTTTCTTT	CASSQDGTGNTEAFF
few	TRBV9	.	TRBJ2-5	TGTGCCAGCAGCGTAATTACAGCGGGCCAAGAGACCCAGTACTTC	CASSVITAGQETQYF
few	TRBV6-4	TRBD2	TRBJ2-2	TGTGCCAGCAGTGGGACTAGCACCGGGGAGCTGTTTTTT	CASSGTSTGELFF
.	TRBV7-2	TRBD1	TRBJ1-6	TGTGCCAGCACCCCCGGGACAGGGATTAATTCACCCCTCCACTTT	CASTPGTGINSPLHF
once	TRBV7-9	.	TRBJ1-1	TGTGCCAGCAGCTTTGACAGGCAGAACACTGAAGCTTTCTTT	CASSFDRQNTEAFF
.	TRBV7-9	.	TRBJ2-7	TGTGCCAGCAGCTTAGTGCTTTGGCCTAGCGAGGCCTACGAGCAGTACTTC	CASSLVLWPSEAYEQYF
.	TRBV4-2	.	TRBJ2-3	TGTGCCAGCAGCCAGTTAAGCACAGATACGCAGTATTTT	CASSQLSTDTQYF
.	TRBV4-1	.	TRBJ1-5	TGCGCCAGCAGCCAAGAGGGGCGCGGGGCTAGCAATCAGCCCCAGCATTTT	CASSQEGRGASNQPQHF
.	TRBV30	.	TRBJ2-7	TGTGCCTGGAGTGCGGGAGAACTCTACGAGCAGTACTTC	CAWSAGELYEQYF
.	TRBV7-2	.	TRBJ2-2	TGTGCCAGCAGCTTATGGACTAACACCGGGGAGCTGTTTTTT	CASSLWTNTGELFF
few	TRBV4-3	.	TRBJ1-2	TGCGCCAGCAGCCAGATCGGGGGATTAGACTATGGCTACACCTTC	CASSQIGGLDYGYTF
.	TRBV19	.	TRBJ1-5	TGTGCCAGTAGTATAGACGGGACACTTAGCAATCAGCCCCAGCATTTT	CASSIDGTLSNQPQHF
.	TRBV9	.	TRBJ1-5	TGTGCCAGCAGCGTAAGCAGGAAGGAACAGGGCCCATCGGCCCAGCATTTT	CASSVSRKEQGPSAQHF
few	TRBV4-2	.	TRBJ2-3	TGTGCCAGCAGCAAGAGTCCCCTTAGCACAGATACGCAGTATTTT	CASSKSPLSTDTQYF
.	TRBV7-8	.	TRBJ1-4	TGTGCCAGCAGCTTAAGAACAGGGCAGGGTAATGAAAAACTGTTTTTT	CASSLRTGQGNEKLFF
.	TRBV5-1	TRBD1	TRBJ1-3	TGCGCCAGCAGCCTCAACCCCGGGACAGGAGGAAACACCATATATTTT	CASSLNPGTGGNTIYF
few	TRBV2	.	TRBJ1-4	TGTGCCAGCAGTGAAGAAATAGGAGCTAATGAAAAACTGTTTTTT	CASSEEIGANEKLFF
few	TRBV4-2	TRBD2	TRBJ2-5	TGTGCCAGCAGCCAAGTGCTAGCGGGAGAAGTGGTCCAAGAGACCCAGTACTTC	CASSQVLAGEVVQETQYF
few	TRBV19	.	TRBJ2-5	TGTGCCAGTAGTATGACAGTTCAAGAGACCCAGTACTTC	CASSMTVQETQYF